One sample yielded the 18 T cell receptor beta chains listed below, sequenced in a study of T-cell memory formation after mild COVID-19. Each CDR3 protein is one row after TCRdb ran MiXCR on the 5' RACE reads. The profile shows about 470,000 distinct CDR3 sequences, 20% to 25% of them singletons. Source material: PBMCs or a T cell subset sorted from them (not recorded which). These receptors all come from an adult woman who had mild COVID-19 (a few samples of this study predate the infection). Cell type and time point are not known.

The chain combines TRBV18 with TRBJ1-5, with D uncertain. The germline V and J ends were trimmed by 6 bases and 4 bases, with 19 bases remaining between them. This CDR3 has 16 amino acids. CDR1 and CDR2 from the germline V gene are KGHSH and LQKENI. The CDR3 region has the DNA TGTGCCAGCTCCCTTGTCTCGAGGAGATTTAATCAGCCCCAGCATTTT. Residues: CASSLVSRRFNQPQHF.

This clonotype was counted once. The gene calls are TRBV15 and TRBJ1-2; maybe TRBD1 (6 bases). Trimming pared 1 base from V and 4 bases from J, leaving 10 bases between. Germline assignment: CDR1 LNHNV and CDR2 YYDKDF (reference sequence). CDR3 length: 14 residues. The CDR3 DNA reads as TGTGCCACCAGCAGAGTAGAACAGGGCTATGGCTACACCTTC. This gives the protein CATSRVEQGYGYTF.

CDR3 protein: CSARLAGDYNEQFF. The CDR3 nucleotides are TGCAGTGCTAGACTAGCGGGAGACTACAATGAGCAGTTCTTC. V and J are TRBV20-1 and TRBJ2-1; 10 bases line up with TRBD2. CDR1 is DFQATT and CDR2 is SNEGSKA in the germline V gene (reference sequence). CDR3 length: 14 amino acids. V lost 2 bases and J lost 3; bases outside the gene matches: 1.

The chain links TRBV5-1 to TRBJ2-1, with 10 bases matching TRBD2. CDR1 and CDR2 from the germline V gene are SGHRS and YFSETQ. V shed 1 base and J 10 bases; nucleotides not matched to a gene: 8. The CDR3 has 15 residues. The CDR3: CASSLNAAGGTEQFF. The CDR3 nucleotides are TGCGCCAGCAGCTTGAATGCAGCGGGAGGGACCGAGCAGTTCTTC.

V and J are TRBV3-1 and TRBJ2-7; D might be TRBD1 (6 bases). V gave up 4 bases and J gave up 0 bases, with 13 bases separating them. This CDR3 spans 15 amino acids. Germline assignment: CDR1 LGHDT and CDR2 YNNKEL (reference sequence). The CDR3 loop is CASSPGTSISYEQYF. The CDR3 DNA reads as TGTGCCAGCAGCCCGGGGACATCCATCTCCTACGAGCAGTACTTC.

This clonotype was counted a few times. This sequence joins TRBV6-5 and TRBJ1-3; unclear D gene. CDR1 MNHEY and CDR2 SVGAGI come from the germline V gene. The CDR3 has 16 amino acids. Trimming removed 0 bases from V and 2 bases from J, with 11 bases in between. CDR3 sequence (DNA): TGTGCCAGCAGTTACTCCCCCCCCCAGACTGGAAACACCATATATTTT. The encoded protein is CASSYSPPQTGNTIYF.

This clonotype was found a few times. The chain employs TRBV9 and TRBJ2-7; weak D call: TRBD2 (6 bases). V lost 3 bases and J lost 4, with 14 bases in between. CDR3 length: 14 residues. Germline loops: CDR1 SGDLS, CDR2 YYNGEE. DNA of the CDR3: TGTGCCAGCAGCGCGACAGAGGGACTTTACGAGCAGTACTTC. It yields the protein CASSATEGLYEQYF.

This sequence joins TRBV7-9 and TRBJ1-1; D is unclear. CDR1 and CDR2 from the germline V gene are SEHNR and FQNEAQ (reference sequence). Trimming left V 4 bases short and J 5 bases short, with 11 bases between. The CDR3 covers 13 residues. The CDR3 is CASSSAGWTEAFF. CDR3 sequence (DNA): TGTGCCAGCAGCTCGGCCGGGTGGACTGAAGCTTTCTTT.

This clonotype has a handful of counts. This sequence joins TRBV3-1 and TRBJ1-2; a weak D match, TRBD1 (5 bases). This CDR3 contains 13 residues. Per germline, CDR1 LGHDT and CDR2 YNNKEL (reference sequence). V was trimmed by 4 bases and J by 8 bases, leaving 14 bases between them. In DNA form, the CDR3 reads TGTGCCAGCAGCCCCAGGGCAAGGGTAGGCTACACCTTC. Translated, it gives CASSPRARVGYTF.

This clonotype occurred many times. The gene calls are TRBV5-8 and TRBJ2-3, with unresolved D. This CDR3 is 14 amino acids long. Germline assignment: CDR1 SGHTS and CDR2 YDEGEE. The ends were cut back, 0 bases at V and 1 base at J, with 6 bases in the middle. CDR3 sequence (DNA): TGTGCCAGCAGCTTGGATTGGGGCACAGATACGCAGTATTTT. It codes for CASSLDWGTDTQYF.

This clonotype was detected only a few times. The chain's CDR3 is CASSPSVGLKAGELFF. For the CDR3, the DNA is TGTGCCAGCAGTCCATCGGTGGGCCTCAAGGCCGGGGAGCTGTTTTTT. The chain uses TRBV7-9 and TRBJ2-2; D is unresolved. Germline V gene sequence: CDR1 SEHNR, CDR2 FQNEAQ (reference sequence). V was trimmed by 6 bases and J by 6 bases, leaving 20 bases between them. This CDR3 spans 16 amino acids.

This chain joins TRBV5-4 and TRBJ2-7; D possibly uses TRBD1 or TRBD2 (5 bases each). This CDR3 comprises 13 residues. Germline V lookup: CDR1 SGHNT, CDR2 YYREEE (reference sequence). The V end lost 6 bases, the J end lost 6 bases, and 16 bases lay between the germline ends. CDR3 DNA: TGTGCCAGCACCCGAGGGGCCAGCAGCGAGCAGTACTTC. It translates to CASTRGASSEQYF.

The V gene is TRBV18, the J gene TRBJ2-2; D is possibly TRBD1 (5 bases). The V end lost 8 bases, the J end lost 1 base, and 8 bases lay between the germline ends. The CDR3 totals 13 residues. CDR1 and CDR2 (germline): KGHSH, LQKENI. DNA for the CDR3: TGTGCCAGCGAAGGACAGAACACCGGGGAGCTGTTTTTT. Protein: CASEGQNTGELFF. The full variable domain, with the rest looked up from reference TRBV18 and TRBJ2-2, is NAGVMQNPRHLVRRRGQEARLRCSPMKGHSHVYWYRQLPEEGLKFMVYLQKENIIDESGMPKERFSAEFPKEGPSILRIQQVVRGDSAAYFCASEGQNTGELFFGEGSRLTVL.

This clonotype was seen a handful of times. This sequence joins TRBV4-2 and TRBJ2-3; 7 bases line up with TRBD2. The length of the CDR3 is 16 residues. J was trimmed by 6 bases and V by 1 base; bases with no gene match: 10. Germline CDR1 and CDR2: LGHNA and YNFKEQ. The CDR3 DNA reads as TGTGCCAGCAGCCAAGGCTCAGCGGGAACGGGTGATACGCAGTATTTT. Translated, it gives CASSQGSAGTGDTQYF.

This clonotype was observed a handful of times. The V and J genes are TRBV7-3 and TRBJ2-1; a possible D gene is TRBD2 (7 bases). This CDR3 spans 15 amino acids. Trimming left V 4 bases short and J 6 bases short, with 16 bases between. The germline gives CDR1 SGHTA, CDR2 FQGTGA. CDR3 in amino acids: CASSWGPSGLNEQFF. The DNA for the CDR3 is TGTGCCAGCAGCTGGGGGCCTAGCGGCCTCAATGAGCAGTTCTTC.

The chain is built from TRBV18 and TRBJ1-2; D possibly corresponds to TRBD1 (5 bases). Germline V gene sequence: CDR1 KGHSH, CDR2 LQKENI. The CDR3 runs 16 residues. The V end was cut by 3 bases, the J end by 4 bases, with 18 bases between. CDR3 loop: CASSPFPDIGTYGYTF. Here the CDR3 DNA reads TGTGCCAGCTCACCTTTCCCGGACATCGGAACCTATGGCTACACCTTC.

This clonotype was seen more than once but under ten times. V and J are TRBV9 and TRBJ2-7; D is unclear. The CDR3 has 11 amino acids. Germline V gives CDR1 SGDLS, CDR2 YYNGEE. V was clipped by 4 bases and J by 5 bases, with 7 bases between them. In DNA, the CDR3 is TGTGCCAGCAGCACCCATGACGAGCAGTACTTC. It is translated as CASSTHDEQYF.

This chain links TRBV14 with TRBJ1-2; D is unclear. Germline V CDR1 and CDR2: SGHDN, FVKESK. Trimming pared 4 bases from V and 5 bases from J, leaving 20 bases between. The CDR3 has 16 amino acids. CDR3 residues: CASSPARTGMLYGYTF. CDR3 DNA sequence: TGTGCCAGCAGCCCGGCCAGGACTGGTATGCTTTATGGCTACACCTTC.